This T cell receptor beta chain was identified during a study of T cells in Graves' hyperthyroidism and ophthalmopathy. Study-wide results and limits: A 13 V-J model separated ophthalmopathy from stable hyperthyroidism. Blood also held most thyroid clonotypes expanded beyond 0.001.

There were TCR beta CDR3 regions amplified from RNA transcripts. A first-round RT-PCR of the TCR CDR3 used the HTBI primer set. MiXCR was run by TCRdb on the multiplex PCR reads, yielding one entry per CDR3 protein. The profile shows over 450,000 distinct CDR3 sequences, roughly 14% of them singletons. This clonotype was seen more than once but under ten times. Its antigen remains unknown. This CDR3 has 15 amino acids. The J segment lost 5 bases and the V segment lost 0 bases, leaving 6 bases of the junction unmatched. CDR1 and CDR2 from the germline V gene are LGHDT and YNNKEL (reference sequence). Sequenced material: blood. The chain couples TRBV3-1 to TRBJ2-7; 8 nucleotides align to TRBD2. This sequence originates from a woman aged 18-29 years with Graves' hyperthyroidism. The CDR3 protein is CASSQESGRIHEQYF. In DNA form, the CDR3 reads TGTGCCAGCAGCCAAGAAAGCGGGAGAATCCACGAGCAGTACTTC.